The 27 T cell receptor beta chains below come from one sample, sequenced in a study of blood T cell repertoires in COVID-19. Assay: immunoSEQ multiplex PCR; the TCRdb copy retains only in-frame clones and omits some. This table has over 140,000 clones, over 65% appearing once. The sample taken for sequencing was peripheral blood. The receptors here all came from a woman of 80 years or more with active or convalescent COVID-19.

The V call is TRBV6-6, the J call TRBJ2-1; a possible D gene is TRBD1 (7 bases). This CDR3 has 15 amino acids. V gave up 6 bases and J gave up 7 bases, with 19 bases separating them. CDR1 MNHNY and CDR2 SVGAGI come from the germline V gene (reference sequence). The CDR3 region has the DNA TGTGCCAGCAGATTGGAGGGGGCCGTTCTGAATGAGCAGTTCTTC. Protein: CASRLEGAVLNEQFF.

This clone has only one observation. The chain uses TRBV6-2 or TRBV6-3 and TRBJ1-2, with D hard to call. This CDR3 is built from 12 residues. V dropped 5 bases and J dropped 0 bases, with 4 bases sitting between them. Per germline, CDR1 MNHEY and CDR2 SVGEGT. CDR3: CASSPANYGYTF. The CDR3 region has the DNA TGTGCCAGCAGTCCCGCTAACTATGGCTACACCTTC.

The gene calls are TRBV18 and TRBJ2-2, with 11 bases matching TRBD1. The CDR3 consists of 15 residues. After removal of 4 bases from V and 3 bases from J, the junction contained 1 base not matched to a gene. Looked up from germline, CDR1 is KGHSH and CDR2 is LQKENI. The DNA for the CDR3 is TGTGCCAGCTCACGGGACAGGGGGGACACCGGGGAGCTGTTTTTT. Translating gives CASSRDRGDTGELFF.

This clone was seen ten or more times. The chain couples TRBV5-4 to TRBJ2-1; D is perhaps TRBD2 (7 bases). The CDR3 runs to 16 residues. V was trimmed by 0 bases and J by 2 bases, leaving 12 bases between them. CDR1 and CDR2 from the germline V gene are SGHNT and YYREEE (reference sequence). DNA for the CDR3: TGTGCCAGCAGCTTGGCGGCGGGGGCCGCCTACAATGAGCAGTTCTTC. Translating it yields CASSLAAGAAYNEQFF.

The V call is TRBV7-3, the J call TRBJ2-1; 9 bases are shared with TRBD2. Looked up from germline, CDR1 is SGHTA and CDR2 is FQGTGA. The CDR3 extends over 15 amino acids. With 2 bases clipped from V and 5 bases from J, the junction kept 4 bases outside the gene matches. The CDR3: CASSLQAGGNNEQFF. CDR3 nucleotide sequence: TGTGCCAGCAGCTTACAAGCGGGGGGTAACAATGAGCAGTTCTTC.

The V call is TRBV5-1, the J call TRBJ1-6, with 8 bases that match TRBD1. Germline V gene sequence: CDR1 SGHRS, CDR2 YFSETQ. Losses at the gene ends were 3 bases for V and 9 bases for J; bases not matched to a gene: 5. This CDR3 contains 14 residues. CDR3 DNA sequence: TGCGCCAGCAGCTCGACAGGGGACGGTTCACCCCTCCACTTT. Its translation is CASSSTGDGSPLHF.

This rearrangement joins TRBV4-2 to TRBJ1-2, with D perhaps TRBD1 (5 bases). Trimming cost V 0 bases and J 2 bases, with 7 bases left between them. Germline assignment: CDR1 LGHNA and CDR2 YNFKEQ. This CDR3 spans 14 amino acids. The CDR3 reads CASSQDPGNYGYTF. DNA for the CDR3: TGTGCCAGCAGCCAAGATCCAGGGAACTATGGCTACACCTTC.

The chain uses TRBV18 and TRBJ2-1, with D tentatively TRBD2 (5 bases). Germline V gives CDR1 KGHSH, CDR2 LQKENI. The length of the CDR3 is 13 residues. V was pared by 6 bases and J by 8 bases, with 14 bases between. The CDR3 here is CASSGLRWDEQFF. CDR3 DNA sequence: TGTGCCAGCTCTGGACTCCGGTGGGATGAGCAGTTCTTC.

V gene TRBV27 combines with J gene TRBJ1-6; possible D gene TRBD1, 5 bases. V lost 5 bases and J lost 0, with 17 bases in between. The CDR3 sequence is 18 residues long. CDR1 is MNHEY, CDR2 SMNVEV, per germline (reference sequence). CDR3 DNA sequence: TGTGCCAGCAGTCCAATCGGGGGAGGGAGCTCCTATAATTCACCCCTCCACTTT. Translation: CASSPIGGGSSYNSPLHF.

In this sample, this clone turned up once. V is TRBV6-5 and J is TRBJ2-1; a weak D match, TRBD1 (5 bases). V dropped 5 bases and J dropped 9 bases, with 14 bases sitting between them. The V gene's germline CDR1 is MNHEY and CDR2 SVGAGI. The CDR3 totals 13 residues. The CDR3 DNA sequence: TGTGCCAGCAGTAGATTTCACACAGGTGAGCAGTTCTTC. Translation: CASSRFHTGEQFF.

A remark on this clone: This specimen includes other DNA sequences encoding the same CDR3. The chain is built from TRBV12-3 or TRBV12-4 and TRBJ1-1, with D possibly TRBD1 on 6 matching bases. Between the trimmed V and J ends, which lost 5 bases and 1 base, there was a span of 8 bases. The CDR3 sequence is 13 residues long. The CDR3 is CASSRQENTEAFF. CDR3 nucleotide sequence: TGTGCCAGCAGTAGACAGGAGAACACTGAAGCTTTCTTT.

V is TRBV2 and J is TRBJ1-6, with D uncertain. CDR3 length: 13 amino acids. Looked up from germline, CDR1 is SNHLY and CDR2 is FYNNEI. The ends were cut back, 6 bases at V and 0 bases at J, with 3 bases in the middle. CDR3 loop: CASRLSYNSPLHF. The DNA of the CDR3 is TGTGCCAGCAGACTCTCCTATAATTCACCCCTCCACTTT.

This clone was counted only a few times. The chain recombines TRBV5-1 with TRBJ2-2; TRBD2 aligns across 13 bases. From germline, CDR1 is SGHRS and CDR2 YFSETQ. CDR3 length equals 16 residues. V was clipped by 4 bases and J by 6 bases; unmatched bases: 6. The CDR3 DNA is TGCGCCAGCAGCCCGGGACTAGCGGGGTCTCCCGGGGAGCTGTTTTTT. This sequence encodes CASSPGLAGSPGELFF.

This chain joins TRBV6-5 and TRBJ1-5; the D gene is possibly TRBD1 (6 bases). The germline V gene encodes CDR1 MNHEY and CDR2 SVGAGI. The CDR3 covers 15 residues. The V end lost 6 bases, the J end lost 0 bases, and 12 bases lay between the germline ends. The CDR3 DNA sequence: TGTGCCAGCAGCTGGGACAAAAATAGCAATCAGCCCCAGCATTTT. Protein product: CASSWDKNSNQPQHF.

The rearrangement uses TRBV6-6 and TRBJ2-3; 7 bases line up with TRBD2. The CDR3 has 16 amino acids. The trim removed 5 bases at V and 3 bases at J, leaving 11 bases unmatched. Germline assignment: CDR1 MNHNY and CDR2 SVGAGI (reference sequence). CDR3 DNA: TGTGCCAGCAGTCCCCTAGGGCTAGCGGAAACAGATACGCAGTATTTT. Its protein product is CASSPLGLAETDTQYF.

This clone was detected only once. The chain joins TRBV28 to TRBJ1-4, with a weak D call TRBD1 (6 bases). The germline V gene has CDR1 MDHEN and CDR2 SYDVKM. This CDR3 has 15 residues. V lost 3 bases and J 10 bases, leaving 18 bases between the germline ends. This CDR3 is CASSFPSGQGAKLFF. The CDR3 nucleotides are TGTGCCAGCAGTTTCCCCTCGGGACAAGGGGCAAAACTGTTTTTT.

The V call is TRBV18, the J call TRBJ1-1; D is undetermined. The CDR3 has 12 amino acids. Per germline, CDR1 KGHSH and CDR2 LQKENI. V lost 5 bases to trimming and J lost 2 bases, with 6 bases between them. CDR3 amino acids: CASSRGNTEAFF. The CDR3, as DNA: TGTGCCAGCTCAAGAGGTAACACTGAAGCTTTCTTT. The full variable domain, its missing parts supplied by reference TRBV18 and TRBJ1-1, is NAGVMQNPRHLVRRRGQEARLRCSPMKGHSHVYWYRQLPEEGLKFMVYLQKENIIDESGMPKERFSAEFPKEGPSILRIQQVVRGDSAAYFCASSRGNTEAFFGQGTRLTVV.

The chain is built from TRBV18 and TRBJ2-5; tentatively, D is TRBD1 (6 bases). The CDR3 contains 15 residues. The germline CDR1 and CDR2 sequences are KGHSH and LQKENI. V was shortened by 4 bases and J by 2 bases, with 14 bases between the two germline ends. The CDR3 loop reads CASSQMRQAQETQYF. The DNA for the CDR3 is TGTGCCAGCTCACAAATGCGACAGGCGCAAGAGACCCAGTACTTC.

J is TRBJ2-2 and V is TRBV30; 8 bases match TRBD1. The CDR3 sequence is 14 residues long. Germline-derived CDR1 and CDR2 are GTSNPN and SVGIG (reference sequence). Trimming took 4 bases from V and 3 from J; bases not matched to a gene: 4. CDR3 nucleotides: TGTGCCTGGACCCGACAGGGGCACACCGGGGAGCTGTTTTTT. Protein product: CAWTRQGHTGELFF. Complete variable domain (other parts from reference TRBV30 and TRBJ2-2): SQTIHQWPATLVQPVGSPLSLECTVEGTSNPNLYWYRQAAGRGLQLLFYSVGIGQISSEVPQNLSASRPQDRQFILSSKKLLLSDSGFYLCAWTRQGHTGELFFGEGSRLTVL.

CDR3 loop: CASSFRTGLRGETQYF. The DNA for the CDR3 is TGTGCCAGCTCATTTCGGACCGGACTAAGAGGAGAGACCCAGTACTTC. The genes are TRBV18 and TRBJ2-5, with D tentatively TRBD2 (6 bases). The germline gives CDR1 KGHSH, CDR2 LQKENI. The CDR3 is made up of 16 amino acids. Trimming removed 5 bases from V and 4 bases from J, with 20 bases in between.

This chain joins TRBV18 and TRBJ2-2; the match to TRBD1 covers 8 bases. CDR3 length: 14 residues. The junction had 4 bases not matched to a gene; V was cut back by 5 bases and J by 5 bases. CDR1 and CDR2 (germline): KGHSH, LQKENI. Here the CDR3 reads CASSGQGGTGELFF. CDR3 DNA: TGTGCCAGCTCAGGACAGGGTGGAACCGGGGAGCTGTTTTTT.

J is TRBJ1-1 and V is TRBV28; 11 positions match TRBD1. The CDR3 is made up of 16 amino acids. From germline, CDR1 is MDHEN and CDR2 SYDVKM. Losses at the gene ends were 6 bases for V and 4 bases for J; bases not matched to a gene: 10. The CDR3 is CASRNTDRGRTTEAFF. The CDR3, as DNA: TGTGCCAGCAGGAATACGGACAGGGGGCGGACCACTGAAGCTTTCTTT.

This chain connects TRBV5-1 to TRBJ2-3; maybe TRBD2 (5 bases). The germline V and J ends were trimmed by 6 bases and 0 bases, with 11 bases remaining between them. This CDR3 has 14 residues. Germline V gives CDR1 SGHRS, CDR2 YFSETQ. CDR3 sequence (DNA): TGCGCCAGCACCGCGGGCTTTAGCACAGATACGCAGTATTTT. Its protein is CASTAGFSTDTQYF.

This clone was counted only a few times. The chain combines TRBV30 with TRBJ1-5, with D perhaps TRBD1 (6 bases). The V end was cut by 4 bases, the J end by 0 bases, with 13 bases between. Germline V gives CDR1 GTSNPN, CDR2 SVGIG (reference sequence). The CDR3 is 15 amino acids. The CDR3 nucleotides are TGTGCCTGGACCAGGGGTGGGGGTAGCAATCAGCCCCAGCATTTT. This encodes CAWTRGGGSNQPQHF.

The chain combines TRBV9 with TRBJ1-3; D is undetermined. The germline V and J ends were trimmed by 4 bases and 4 bases, with 9 bases remaining between them. The germline V gene has CDR1 SGDLS and CDR2 YYNGEE. The CDR3 sequence is 13 residues long. CDR3 DNA sequence: TGTGCCAGCAGCACCGCCGGGGGAAACACCATATATTTT. This codes for CASSTAGGNTIYF.

The gene calls are TRBV7-6 and TRBJ2-1, with 11 bases identical to TRBD2. Germline V gives CDR1 SGHVS, CDR2 FNYEAQ. Trimming at V came to 2 bases and at J to 8 bases, leaving 8 bases not matched to a gene. CDR3 size: 16 residues. The CDR3 sequence is CASSLRASGGLDEQFF. CDR3 bases: TGTGCCAGCAGCTTAAGGGCTAGCGGGGGGCTGGATGAGCAGTTCTTC.

The V call is TRBV6-1, the J call TRBJ2-3, with D possibly matching TRBD2 (5 bases). This CDR3 comprises 16 residues. Trimming stripped 4 bases from V and 0 bases from J, with 14 bases between. Germline V lookup: CDR1 MNHNS, CDR2 SASEGT. The chain's CDR3 is CASSGIAIASTDTQYF. Here the CDR3 DNA reads TGTGCCAGCAGTGGCATAGCGATTGCTAGCACAGATACGCAGTATTTT.